This TCR beta chain was identified during a study of T cells in localized non-small cell lung cancer (dated by TCRdb to the early 2020s). Looking at the study overall: The study analyzed T cell repertoires of a few hundred early-stage NSCLC patients, comparing tumors and uninvolved tumor-adjacent lungs. The cohort consisted of around 250 treatment-naive NSCLC patients whose localized lung tumors had been resected. The mean age of the NSCLC patients was under 70 years, with 120 to 150 men and around 110 women. Points the paper makes about the study in general: Higher blood T cell density associated with longer overall survival, while higher adjacent-lung clonality associated with shorter survival. Because multi-region sequencing of the tumors was not done, intratumor heterogeneity could not be ruled out. Uninvolved tumor-adjacent lung showed the highest T cell clonality, higher than tumor, which suggests more focused antigenic responses in the uninvolved tumor-adjacent lung. Because the study design was exploratory, TCR variables were selected using unadjusted p-values without false-discovery rate correction. Of the top 100 tumor clones, a median of 57 were detected in paired uninvolved adjacent lung; approximately 30 were also among that lung's top 100.

The immunoSEQ Assay was used to sequence TCR beta CDR3 regions from DNA. On the study's bioinformatics: T cell density was computed as TCR beta template counts normalized to usable DNA estimated by amplifying housekeeping genes. Richness was estimated using the preseqR package, with extrapolation to 400,000 templates for PBMC samples and to 120,000 templates for tissue samples. Clonality was defined as one minus Pielou's evenness. Tissue-enriched TCRs were identified through differential abundance testing performed on productive amino-acid clonotypes, with a minimum total count of 5 and an alpha of 0.1. The Jaccard Index and the Morisita Overlap Index were used to measure repertoire overlap between compartments. TCR beta CDR3s were clustered by GLIPH together with public tetramer-defined viral CDR3s, and at least three viral sequences plus V-gene enrichment were required for viral motifs. Held by TCRdb, this immuneACCESS table contains in-frame sequences only and omits some clones. Under half of the omission traces to an unresolved V gene where checked; the cause of the rest is unknown. V, J and clone size are taken as reported in that table, and D and trimming were inferred from the DNA itself. Within this sample are tens of thousands of clones, with 80% to 90% of them counted one time only. 15% of the sample is held by the ten biggest clonotypes.

Note on this clone: Its antigen is not yet known. No much larger clone is present one base from it, and per-base qualities are unavailable.

At diagnosis, tumor, uninvolved tumor-adjacent lung and peripheral blood were collected and then preserved as a mix of FFPE and fresh-frozen material. For TCR repertoire profiling, blood samples were analyzed as peripheral blood mononuclear cells. According to the germline V gene, CDR1 reads SNHLY and CDR2 reads FYNNEI. V loses 6 bases, J loses 6 bases, and the germline ends lie 15 bases apart. Taken from cysteine to phenylalanine, the CDR3 has 14 residues. CDR3 DNA is the only sequence kept; it has 42 bases, read in frame from the first base. The clonotype originates from a man between 40 and 69 years old with stage I squamous cell lung carcinoma. Sequenced here: peripheral blood, sampled before any cancer treatment. The sequence joins TRBV2 to TRBJ1-5; 6 matching bases give a weak D call of TRBD1. The CDR3 region: CASRAAGVGQPQHF. The DNA is TGTGCCAGCAGGGCCGCAGGGGTCGGTCAGCCCCAGCATTTT.